The 7 T cell receptor beta chains below come from one sample, sequenced in a study of cytomegalovirus exposure and HLA in healthy donors. The PCR made use of 60 Vbeta and 13 Jbeta primers. Assay used: immunoSEQ multiplex PCR; TCRdb lists only in-frame clones, some missing. The data show about 150,000 clones, with 75% to 85% seen just once and around 1.3% held by the top ten. The specimen was PBMCs. These receptors all stem from a middle-aged woman in good health and CMV-seronegative.

The CDR3 reads CASSSGLNEKLFF. CDR3 bases: TGTGCCAGCTCATCGGGACTTAATGAAAAACTGTTTTTT. V gene TRBV18 combines with J gene TRBJ1-4, with D tentatively TRBD1 (5 bases). This CDR3 has 13 amino acids. Germline loops: CDR1 KGHSH, CDR2 LQKENI. The V end lost 5 bases, the J end lost 4 bases, and 8 bases lay between the germline ends.

In this sample, this clone turned up a few times. The chain carries TRBV6-6 and TRBJ1-1, with 9 bases identical to TRBD1. V trimming: 2 bases; J trimming: 5 bases; junction bases outside the gene matches: 3. Germline V gives CDR1 MNHNY, CDR2 SVGAGI (reference sequence). There are 14 residues in the CDR3. The CDR3 DNA reads TGTGCCAGCAGTTACGGGGGACAGGGTACTGAAGCTTTCTTT. The encoded protein is CASSYGGQGTEAFF.

This chain's CDR3 is CASSLDRGLGIEAFF. In nucleotides, the CDR3 is TGTGCCAGCAGTTTGGACAGGGGGCTTGGTATTGAAGCTTTCTTT. V gene TRBV7-9 combines with J gene TRBJ1-1, with 11 bases lining up with TRBD1. CDR1 is SEHNR and CDR2 is FQNEAQ in the germline V gene (reference sequence). With 6 bases clipped from V and 7 bases from J, the junction kept 10 bases outside the gene matches. The CDR3 is 15 residues long.

The chain is built from TRBV12-5 and TRBJ2-2, with 9 bases matching TRBD1. V shed 1 base and J 4 bases; nucleotides not matched to a gene: 16. The CDR3 extends over 20 amino acids. Germline V gene data show CDR1 as LGHNT and CDR2 as FRNRAP. The CDR3 DNA follows: TGTGCTAGTGGTTTGGATTCGATCGGGACCGGACAGGGGTCCACCGGGGAGCTGTTTTTT. It specifies CASGLDSIGTGQGSTGELFF.

This chain links TRBV13 with TRBJ1-6; D is possibly TRBD1 (6 bases). Trimming stripped 4 bases from V and 5 bases from J, with 15 bases between. CDR1 and CDR2 from the germline V gene are PRHDT and FYEKMQ (reference sequence). The CDR3 totals 16 residues. The CDR3 loop is CASSSTLGQNNSPLHF. As DNA, the CDR3 is TGTGCCAGCAGCTCGACTTTAGGACAGAATAATTCACCCCTCCACTTT.

The V gene is TRBV7-9, the J gene TRBJ1-2; a possible D gene is TRBD1 (5 bases). This CDR3 has 15 amino acids. V dropped 4 bases and J dropped 4 bases, with 16 bases sitting between them. Germline V gene data show CDR1 as SEHNR and CDR2 as FQNEAQ (reference sequence). CDR3 region: CASSSEGPTSYGYTF. Here the CDR3 DNA reads TGTGCCAGCAGCTCGGAGGGACCCACGTCCTATGGCTACACCTTC.

This clone was counted a few times. Mismatch with germline at one junction end may stem from a read error. The CDR3 bases are TGTGTCAGCAGACCTCCACAGGGTAGCTCCTACGAGCAGTACTTC. Translation: CVSRPPQGSSYEQYF. The chain employs TRBV6-5 and TRBJ2-7, with D maybe TRBD1 (6 bases). This CDR3 has 15 amino acids. From germline, CDR1 is MNHEY and CDR2 SVGAGI.